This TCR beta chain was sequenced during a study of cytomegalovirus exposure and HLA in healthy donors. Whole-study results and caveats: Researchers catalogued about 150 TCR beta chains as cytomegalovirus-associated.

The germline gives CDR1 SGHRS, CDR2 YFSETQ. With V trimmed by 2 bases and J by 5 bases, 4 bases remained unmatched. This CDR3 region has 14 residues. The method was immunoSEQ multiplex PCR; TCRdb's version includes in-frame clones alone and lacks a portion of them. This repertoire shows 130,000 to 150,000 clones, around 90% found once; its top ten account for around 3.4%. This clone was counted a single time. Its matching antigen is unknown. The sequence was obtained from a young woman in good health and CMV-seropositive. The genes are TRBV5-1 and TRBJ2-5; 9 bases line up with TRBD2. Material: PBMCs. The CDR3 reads CASSLAGGRETQYF. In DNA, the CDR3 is TGCGCCAGCAGCTTAGCGGGAGGTCGGGAGACCCAGTACTTC. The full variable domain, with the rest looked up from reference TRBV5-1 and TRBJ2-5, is KAGVTQTPRYLIKTRGQQVTLSCSPISGHRSVSWYQQTPGQGLQFLFEYFSETQRNKGNFPGRFSGRQFSNSRSEMNVSTLELGDSALYLCASSLAGGRETQYFGPGTRLLVL.